The 2 T cell receptor beta chains given below trace back to one sample, sequenced in a study of immune evolution from preneoplasia to lung adenocarcinoma. Data came from immunoSEQ multiplex PCR; TCRdb stores just in-frame clones and leaves some out. Among roughly 3,500 clones listed, about 84% were seen once. Sample: FFPE lung adenocarcinoma in situ tissue. Every receptor here comes from a person aged 70 to 79 with lung adenocarcinoma.

The chain recombines TRBV9 with TRBJ2-1; possible D gene TRBD1, 6 bases. CDR1 and CDR2 from the germline V gene are SGDLS and YYNGEE. V was clipped by 4 bases and J by 0 bases, with 11 bases between them. This CDR3 contains 15 residues. CDR3 nucleotide sequence: TGTGCCAGCAGCCCACAGGGTAACTCCTACAATGAGCAGTTCTTC. Translation: CASSPQGNSYNEQFF.

The CDR3, as DNA: TGCGCCAGCAGCTTGGATCCGCCGGGACAGGGGTACGAGCAGTACTTC. It is translated as CASSLDPPGQGYEQYF. The V and J genes are TRBV5-1 and TRBJ2-7; 10 nucleotides match TRBD1. Germline loops: CDR1 SGHRS, CDR2 YFSETQ. This CDR3 spans 16 amino acids. V dropped 0 bases and J dropped 4; count of bases not matched to a gene: 7.